In this sample, the clone carrying this T cell receptor (beta chain) turned up many times. Antigen specificity is unknown. Samples came from axillary lymph nodes draining the breast cancer. In TCRdb, the multiplex PCR reads were re-called with MiXCR into one record per CDR3 protein. The sample includes some 130,000 distinct CDR3 sequences, 20% to 25% of them seen just once. The CDR3 covers 13 residues. V dropped 5 bases and J dropped 5; count of bases not matched to a gene: 2. Germline CDR1 and CDR2: DFQATT and SNEGSKA (reference sequence). This sample is drawn from a study of breast tumors, draining lymph nodes, adjacent tissues. Study results and caveats: Compared with lymph nodes, tumors were less diverse; compared with nontumor tissue, more.

The rearrangement uses TRBV20-1 and TRBJ2-5; TRBD2 matches at 13 bases. The specimen sequenced was axillary lymph node tissue. The receptor was derived from a female donor with breast cancer. Some clones in this sample may be carry-over from other donors' samples. CDR3 nucleotides: TGCAGTGCTTGGACTAGCGGGGGTGAGACCCAGTACTTC. Its protein product is CSAWTSGGETQYF.